This T cell receptor beta chain was observed in a study of blood T cell repertoires in COVID-19. V gave up 6 bases and J gave up 1 base; unmatched junction bases: 11. Germline CDR1 reads SEHNR; CDR2 reads FQNEAQ (reference sequence). The CDR3 is 18 amino acids. The assay was immunoSEQ multiplex PCR, and TCRdb's table has in-frame clones only and misses some. The data contain under 150,000 clones, about nine tenths of them seen just once; the ten biggest clones take up roughly 4.4%. Sequenced input: peripheral blood. This chain links TRBV7-9 with TRBJ2-5, with TRBD2 matching over 13 bases. This clonotype was obtained from a woman aged 45-65 years with acute or convalescent COVID-19. CDR3 bases: TGTGCCAGCAGACCTACGTGGGGGACTAGCGGGATCCAAGAGACCCAGTACTTC. Its protein is CASRPTWGTSGIQETQYF.